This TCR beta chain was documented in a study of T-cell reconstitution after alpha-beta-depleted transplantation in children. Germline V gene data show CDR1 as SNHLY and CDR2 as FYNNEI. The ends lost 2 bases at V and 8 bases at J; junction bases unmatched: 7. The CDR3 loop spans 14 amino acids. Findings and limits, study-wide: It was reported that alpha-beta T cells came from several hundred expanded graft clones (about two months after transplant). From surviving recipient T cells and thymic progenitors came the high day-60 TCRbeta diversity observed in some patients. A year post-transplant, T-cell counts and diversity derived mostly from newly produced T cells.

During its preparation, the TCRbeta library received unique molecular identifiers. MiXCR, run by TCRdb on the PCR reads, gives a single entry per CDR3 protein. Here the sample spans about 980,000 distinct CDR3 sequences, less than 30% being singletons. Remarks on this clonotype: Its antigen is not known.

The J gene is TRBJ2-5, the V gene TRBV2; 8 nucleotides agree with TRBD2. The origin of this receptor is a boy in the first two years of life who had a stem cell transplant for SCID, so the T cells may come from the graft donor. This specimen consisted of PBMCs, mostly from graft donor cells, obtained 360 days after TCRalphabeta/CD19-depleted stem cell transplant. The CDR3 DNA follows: TGTGCCAGCAGTGAAATCAGCGGGGGTGAAACCCAGTACTTC. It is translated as CASSEISGGETQYF.